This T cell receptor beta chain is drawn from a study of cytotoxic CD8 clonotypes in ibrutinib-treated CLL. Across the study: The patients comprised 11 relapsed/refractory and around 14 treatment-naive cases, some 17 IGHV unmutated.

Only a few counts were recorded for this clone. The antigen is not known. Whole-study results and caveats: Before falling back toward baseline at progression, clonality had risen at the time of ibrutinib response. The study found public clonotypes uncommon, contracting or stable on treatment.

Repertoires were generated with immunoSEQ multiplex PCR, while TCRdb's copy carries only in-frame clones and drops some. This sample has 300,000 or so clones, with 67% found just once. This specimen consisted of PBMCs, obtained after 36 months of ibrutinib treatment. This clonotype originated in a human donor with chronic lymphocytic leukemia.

This CDR3 reads CASSPRQGSYEQYF. CDR3 nucleotide sequence: TGTGCCAGCAGCCCAAGACAGGGTTCCTACGAGCAGTACTTC. The rearrangement links TRBV11-2 to TRBJ2-7; TRBD1 aligns across 7 bases. The J segment lost 1 base and the V segment lost 5 bases, leaving 5 bases of the junction unmatched. This CDR3 comprises 14 residues. CDR1 is SGHAT and CDR2 is FQNNGV in the germline V gene.